The entry below describes one TCR beta chain. Germline lookup yields CDR1 SGHRS and CDR2 YFSETQ. The trim removed 0 bases at V and 1 base at J, leaving 4 bases unmatched. This CDR3 spans 16 amino acids. These data originate in a study of blood T cell repertoires in COVID-19. TCRdb's table, derived via immunoSEQ multiplex PCR, lists solely in-frame clones and lacks some. The sample holds about 230,000 clones; roughly 88% are singletons and the top ten take around 2.4%. This sequence was found in a man aged 35 to 55 who had recovered from COVID-19. Sequencing was performed on peripheral blood. The chain uses TRBV5-1 and TRBJ2-3; 8 positions agree with TRBD2. CDR3 coding DNA: TGCGCCAGCAGCTTGGTAAGCGGGAGAGGCACAGATACGCAGTATTTT. Translating gives CASSLVSGRGTDTQYF.